One and the same sample provided the 9 T cell receptor beta chains below, sequenced in a study of T cell clones after liver transplantation. TCRdb's copy holds only in-frame clones and misses some; the assay was immunoSEQ multiplex PCR. This sample has roughly 49,000 clones; 55% to 75% occur once, and the top ten carry 9.5% to 10%. Sequenced here: CD4+ T cells from blood, sampled less than 70 months after liver transplant. Receptor source: a human patient who received a liver transplant. A subset of T cells may come from the graft donor.

By sample fraction, this clone is medium-sized. The rearrangement joins TRBV2 to TRBJ2-7, with D tentatively TRBD1 (5 bases). There are 15 residues in the CDR3. Germline-derived CDR1 and CDR2 are SNHLY and FYNNEI. Trimming stripped 3 bases from V and 1 base from J, with 13 bases between. In nucleotides, the CDR3 is TGTGCCAGCAGTGAGACCAGGGTCACGTCCTACGAGCAGTACTTC. Translated: CASSETRVTSYEQYF.

The CDR3 DNA sequence: TGCGCCAGCAGTGGGTCTCGGCGGGGGGTTGGGGATGAGCAGTTCTTC. Its translation: CASSGSRRGVGDEQFF. The chain uses TRBV10-1 and TRBJ2-1, with 8 positions matching TRBD2. There are 16 residues in the CDR3. Germline loops: CDR1 WNHNN, CDR2 SYGVQD (reference sequence). The J segment lost 8 bases and the V segment lost 4 bases, leaving 13 bases of the junction unmatched.

The gene calls are TRBV6-5 and TRBJ2-1, with D possibly TRBD1 on 5 matching bases. This CDR3 region has 15 residues. Per germline, CDR1 MNHEY and CDR2 SVGAGI. Deletions cut 0 bases from V and 5 bases from J, with 11 bases between. The CDR3 nucleotides read TGTGCCAGCAGTTACTCTGGGGCTAGACACAATGAGCAGTTCTTC. Translation: CASSYSGARHNEQFF.

The chain links TRBV6-1 to TRBJ2-7, with a possible D match to TRBD2 (5 bases). Germline CDR1 and CDR2: MNHNS and SASEGT. This CDR3 is built from 13 residues. The germline V and J ends were trimmed by 3 bases and 3 bases, with 9 bases remaining between them. The CDR3 DNA sequence: TGTGCCAGCAGTGACCAGGCGGGCTACGAGCAGTACTTC. It encodes CASSDQAGYEQYF.

The chain is built from TRBV6-5 and TRBJ1-2; D is perhaps TRBD1 (6 bases). CDR1 is MNHEY and CDR2 is SVGAGI in the germline V gene. The CDR3 runs to 13 residues. Trimming left V 6 bases short and J 8 bases short, with 16 bases between. The DNA of the CDR3 is TGTGCCAGCAGCCGAGGGGGGTTTGACGGCTACACCTTC. Residues: CASSRGGFDGYTF.

This chain's CDR3 is CATRTSRSTGELFF. DNA of the CDR3: TGTGCCACCAGGACTAGTAGAAGCACCGGGGAGCTGTTTTTT. The chain couples TRBV19 to TRBJ2-2, with 7 bases lining up with TRBD2. CDR1 and CDR2 from the germline V gene are LNHDA and SQIVND (reference sequence). The CDR3 runs to 14 residues. Trimming removed 10 bases from V and 4 bases from J; junction bases left unmatched: 9.

CDR3 sequence reads: CASSQTQDTQYF. The CDR3 coding sequence is TGTGCCAGCAGCCAGACACAAGATACGCAGTATTTT. The chain combines TRBV11-2 with TRBJ2-3, with D uncertain. The germline gives CDR1 SGHAT, CDR2 FQNNGV. The V gene lost 5 bases and the J gene lost 5 bases, with 8 bases spanning the gap. The CDR3 runs 12 residues. Based on the CDR3 plus reference TRBV11-2 and TRBJ2-3, the full variable domain is EAGVAQSPRYKIIEKRQSVAFWCNPISGHATLYWYQQILGQGPKLLIQFQNNGVVDDSQLPKDRFSAERLKGVDSTLKIQPAKLEDSAVYLCASSQTQDTQYFGPGTRLTVL.

The chain uses TRBV18 and TRBJ2-7; 7 positions agree with TRBD1. Germline assignment: CDR1 KGHSH and CDR2 LQKENI. With V trimmed by 2 bases and J by 6 bases, 10 bases remained unmatched. CDR3 length: 15 amino acids. CDR3 amino acids: CASSPSWDSSPEQYF. The DNA of the CDR3 is TGTGCCAGCTCACCAAGTTGGGACAGCTCTCCCGAGCAGTACTTC.

The chain uses TRBV7-9 and TRBJ1-6; TRBD1 agrees at 7 bases. This CDR3 has 16 amino acids. CDR1 is SEHNR, CDR2 FQNEAQ, per germline (reference sequence). V was clipped by 8 bases and J by 0 bases; unmatched bases: 7. CDR3 protein: CASGTGQSSYNSPLHF. The CDR3 DNA reads as TGTGCCAGCGGGACGGGACAGAGCTCCTATAATTCACCCCTCCACTTT.